This T cell receptor beta chain was sequenced during a study of beta chain features in type 1 diabetes. Study details: Investigators examined some 100,000,000 sorted cells across all samples. Findings and limits, study-wide: TCRB CDR3s were moderately but significantly shorter in Type 1 diabetes patients in all four CD4+ subsets. Any role of HLA type in TCRB rearrangement remained unresolved here. Cells with high TCR expression could be over-represented by cDNA sequencing.

Concerning this clone itself: Its specificity is not known.

Using CD45RO/CCR7/CD25/CD127/CD95/CD27, CD4+ naive, central memory, regulatory and stem cell-like memory cells were sorted. The sequenced template was cDNA made from the entire isolated RNA. The protocol was immunoSEQ multiplex PCR, while the TCRdb copy is restricted to in-frame clones and leaves out a portion. The table lists roughly 400,000 clones, roughly 9.8% of them singletons. This sequence originates from a man between 25 and 39 years old with type 1 diabetes. Sequenced: central memory CD4+ T cells from blood.

The CDR3: CASSRGANEKLFF. The CDR3 DNA reads as TGTGCCAGCAGTAGGGGGGCTAATGAAAAACTGTTTTTT. J is TRBJ1-4 and V is TRBV25-1; tentative D call: TRBD1 (6 bases). CDR1 is MGHDK, CDR2 SYGVNS, per germline. Trimming removed 5 bases from V and 3 bases from J, with 7 bases in between. The CDR3 has 13 amino acids. Based on the CDR3 plus reference TRBV25-1 and TRBJ1-4, the full variable domain is EADIYQTPRYLVIGTGKKITLECSQTMGHDKMYWYQQDPGMELHLIHYSYGVNSTEKGDLSSESTVSRIRTEHFPLTLESARPSHTSQYLCASSRGANEKLFFGSGTQLSVL.